This TCR beta chain was sequenced for a study of CD8 T cells in Susac syndrome. This clonotype was counted once. This CDR3 comprises 16 residues. With 0 bases clipped from V and 3 bases from J, the junction kept 5 bases outside the gene matches. Germline V lookup: CDR1 LGHDT, CDR2 YNNKEL (reference sequence). The RNA, 0.5 to 1 ug, was put through reverse transcription using random hexamers. TCRdb redid the calling of the immunoSEQ multiplex PCR reads with MiXCR, one entry per CDR3 protein. The data contain some 140,000 distinct CDR3 sequences, over 90% of them singletons. The chain recombines TRBV3-1 with TRBJ1-5; TRBD1 matches 7 bases. The clonotype was recovered from a human donor with Susac syndrome. The sample taken for sequencing was CD8+ T cells from PBMCs. The CDR3 DNA follows: TGTGCCAGCAGCCAAGACCACGGGACAGACAATCAGCCCCAGCATTTT. Amino acids: CASSQDHGTDNQPQHF.